Here is one TCR beta chain with its context. The target of this receptor is not known. There are no base qualities to consult, and no much larger clone falls within one base. The collaborating institutions used their own protocols to collect whole blood in K2EDTA tubes. For TCRbeta analysis, collaborators shipped samples in one of three forms: frozen whole blood, isolated PBMCs, or DNA extracted from either of those sample types. This record belongs to a study of blood T cell repertoires in COVID-19 (dated by TCRdb to 2018 to 2020). For context, the study as a whole: Samples covering the acute and convalescent phases of COVID-19 were provided by collaborators in the United States, Italy and Spain. The material from the prospective study consisted of cDNA or gDNA derived from T cells, B-cell-depleted T cells, or PBMCs. Deeply sampled blood TCRbeta repertoires from subjects exposed to, actively infected with, or recovered from COVID-19 were included in the dataset. The repertoires were made available in a free public database intended to serve as a resource for research on the immune response to SARS-CoV-2. The samples were drawn from the first 160 participants of the ongoing ImmuneRACE study and from roughly 1,300 subjects provided by 6 global collaborators. The sample metadata nearly always contained a de-identified subject ID, COVID-19 status, age in years and sex. HLA class I and class II types, where available, came from metadata supplied by the sample provider rather than from assay-based typing. Study-wide conclusions, independent of this receptor: The amount of clinical and demographic metadata varied by source and participant and was provided uncurated.

TCRbeta CDR3 regions were amplified from genomic DNA using the immunoSEQ Assay, a bias-controlled multiplex PCR. The study's own analysis went as follows. The number of nucleated cells in each sample was estimated by amplification of reference gene primers within the assay. To quantify the absolute abundance of each unique TCRbeta CDR3 rearrangement, sequence reads were collapsed and filtered. Productive Simpson clonality was computed per sample as the square root of Simpson's diversity index over productive rearrangements. TCRdb took this table from immuneACCESS and kept in-frame rearrangements with V and J called. Such tables lack part of the clones; where checked against another copy, unresolved V genes explain under half of the gap, and the rest is unexplained. Clone size and V and J calls were adopted from that table, with D and trimming inferred from the DNA. This sample comprises 65,000 to 75,000 clones, roughly 70% of them detected only once. Around 21% of the sample is taken by the ten largest.

CDR1 and CDR2 are read off the germline V gene as SGHDN and FVKESK. The V end loses 2 bases and the J end loses 7 bases, and a stretch of 6 bases separates them. From the cysteine up to the phenylalanine, the CDR3 has a length of 13 residues. The read is trimmed to its CDR3 DNA, 39 bases read in frame from base 1. The sample was peripheral blood. This TCR came from a man between 65 and 85 years old with acute or convalescent COVID-19. The chain uses TRBV14 and TRBJ1-6; TRBD1 might be the D gene, on 6 matching bases. In nucleotide form, the sequence is TGTGCCAGCAGCCAACAGGGGAATTCACCCCTCCACTTT. Its protein reads: CASSQQGNSPLHF.